This TCR beta chain was identified in a study of T cells in Graves' hyperthyroidism and ophthalmopathy. This CDR3 is built from 14 residues. CDR1 MNHNS and CDR2 SASEGT come from the germline V gene. V shed 7 bases and J 6 bases; nucleotides not matched to a gene: 8. RNA transcripts provided the source from which TCR beta CDR3 regions were amplified. Researchers ran a first-round RT-PCR on the TCR CDR3 using the HTBI primer set. In TCRdb, the multiplex PCR reads were re-called with MiXCR into one record per CDR3 protein. The data contain 350,000 or so distinct CDR3 sequences, roughly a fifth of them singletons.

Sequencing was carried out using blood. The chain recombines TRBV6-1 with TRBJ1-5; 8 bases map to TRBD1. This TCR came from a woman aged 45-65 years with Graves' hyperthyroidism. The CDR3 loop reads CASNPGGGGQPQHF. Here the CDR3 DNA reads TGTGCCAGCAACCCAGGGGGCGGCGGTCAGCCCCAGCATTTT.